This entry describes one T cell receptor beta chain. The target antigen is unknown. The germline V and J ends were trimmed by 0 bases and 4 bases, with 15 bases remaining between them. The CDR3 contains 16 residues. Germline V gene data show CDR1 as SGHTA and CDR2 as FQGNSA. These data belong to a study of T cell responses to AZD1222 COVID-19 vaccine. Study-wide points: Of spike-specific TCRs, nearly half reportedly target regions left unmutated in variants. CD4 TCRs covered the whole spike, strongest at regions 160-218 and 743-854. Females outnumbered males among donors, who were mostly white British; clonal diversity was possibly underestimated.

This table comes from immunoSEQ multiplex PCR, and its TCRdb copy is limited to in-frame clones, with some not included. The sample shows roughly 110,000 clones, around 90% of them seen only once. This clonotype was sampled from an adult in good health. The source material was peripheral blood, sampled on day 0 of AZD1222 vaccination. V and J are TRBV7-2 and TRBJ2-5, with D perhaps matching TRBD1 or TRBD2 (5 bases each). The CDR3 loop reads CASSLAGPGRRETQYF. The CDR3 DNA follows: TGTGCCAGCAGCTTAGCGGGGCCAGGGAGAAGAGAGACCCAGTACTTC. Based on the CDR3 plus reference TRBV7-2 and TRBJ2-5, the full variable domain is GAGVSQSPSNKVTEKGKDVELRCDPISGHTALYWYRQSLGQGLEFLIYFQGNSAPDKSGLPSDRFSAERTGGSVSTLTIQRTQQEDSAVYLCASSLAGPGRRETQYFGPGTRLLVL.